This record looks at one TCR beta chain sequence and its context. The antigen remains undetermined. The data originate from a study of T cell responses to AZD1222 COVID-19 vaccine. Clones were read by immunoSEQ multiplex PCR, and TCRdb kept only the in-frame ones, dropping some. This sample carries under 150,000 clones, roughly 90% of them seen once, and the ten largest clones take roughly 4%. Overall study findings and caveats: Repertoires in all cases were sampled only once the peak T cell response had passed.

Germline values: CDR1 MGHRA, CDR2 YSYEKL. Trimming took off 3 bases at V and 7 bases at J, with 11 bases between the two ends. The CDR3 consists of 13 residues. This receptor was taken from an adult in good health. Specimen: peripheral blood, collected on day 0 of AZD1222 vaccination. The chain couples TRBV4-1 to TRBJ2-3, with D perhaps matching TRBD1 (7 bases). CDR3 amino acids: CASSQPGGNTQYF. The CDR3 DNA follows: TGCGCCAGCAGCCAGCCAGGGGGGAATACGCAGTATTTT.